Listed below are T cell receptor beta chains from one sample, sequenced in a study of T cell repertoires in cytomegalovirus infection. The antigens for these receptors are not known. TCRdb re-called the reads with MiXCR, one entry per CDR3 protein. Among nearly 700,000 distinct CDR3 sequences listed, approximately 33% were seen once. Source: cultured PBMCs, taken from culture after CMV antigen stimulation. Receptor source: a human donor in good health (CMV status not recorded). Some clones in this sample may be carry-over from other donors' samples. CDR3s leave out the opening cysteine and the closing phenylalanine or tryptophan. Each record gives: D gene, J gene, V gene, CDR3 protein. A D gene is named only where the DNA matches it firmly.

>TRBD1|TRBJ1-5|TRBV7-6
ASSPSYRGVTPQH
>.|TRBJ2-2|TRBV20-1
SATPGGSTGELF
>TRBD1|TRBJ2-7|TRBV7-2
ASSLVEQGAYEQY
>.|TRBJ1-1|TRBV5-5
ASTQIEGGLMNTEAF
>.|TRBJ2-3|TRBV12-3/TRBV12-4
ASSTGTGWRTTDTQY
>TRBD1|TRBJ2-1|TRBV27
ATRTGPYNEQF
>.|TRBJ2-1|TRBV12-3/TRBV12-4
ASIPPRDTSYNEQF
>.|TRBJ1-2|TRBV7-2
ASSFASHHYT
>.|TRBJ2-3|TRBV20-1
SVIPGGTDTQY
>TRBD2|TRBJ2-4|TRBV6-1
ASRATSGGVEKNIQY
>TRBD1|TRBJ1-4|TRBV7-2
ASSLDPRGNEKLF
>.|TRBJ2-5|TRBV19
ASSILPAAQETQY
>TRBD2|TRBJ2-1|TRBV12-3/TRBV12-4
ASSSTWGGNEQF
>TRBD2|TRBJ2-2|TRBV6-1
ASRGHGRAPGELF
>TRBD2|TRBJ2-1|TRBV7-9
ASNQAGVKDEQF
>TRBD2|TRBJ2-3|TRBV10-2
ASRSHVGGDTQY
>.|TRBJ1-5|TRBV6-1
ASSRPGEWHQPQH
>.|TRBJ1-4|TRBV10-3
AISVGGQENEKLF
>TRBD1|TRBJ2-5|TRBV2
ASSGQGSFGETQY
>TRBD2|TRBJ2-7|TRBV7-2
ASGNMREGPYEQY
>.|TRBJ2-1|TRBV9
ASGGPNYNEQF
>.|TRBJ2-5|TRBV7-9
ASSQLETQY
>TRBD2|TRBJ2-1|TRBV18
ASSPRGGGLALYNEQF
>.|TRBJ2-1|TRBV11-2
ASSLMGSGLNEQF
>.|TRBJ2-7|TRBV7-2
ASSPSRGNYEQY
>.|TRBJ2-1|TRBV7-8
ASSLDGSLYNEQF
>.|TRBJ2-7|TRBV5-1
ASSLNQGKGEQY
>TRBD1|TRBJ1-2|TRBV9
ASSALGQGRNYGYT
>TRBD1|TRBJ1-2|TRBV10-3
AISGGQVWSGYGYT
>TRBD2|TRBJ2-7|TRBV29-1
SSEREGPYYEQY
>.|TRBJ1-6|TRBV7-8
ASSLVAGVGSPLH
>TRBD1|TRBJ1-4|TRBV6-5
ASSTGQITATNEKLF
>.|TRBJ2-1|TRBV7-2
ASSLGGATYNEQF
>TRBD1|TRBJ1-6|TRBV19
ASSRQQGVNSPLH
>.|TRBJ2-3|TRBV10-3
AISPSGGSTDTQY
>.|TRBJ2-1|TRBV4-1
ASSYLLSSYNEQF
>.|TRBJ1-4|TRBV5-4
ASSQRGSDEKLF
>TRBD2|TRBJ2-3|TRBV7-2
ASSFPGLAGVSDTQY
>.|TRBJ1-4|TRBV7-9
ASSPHLDSLREKLF
>.|TRBJ1-2|TRBV12-3/TRBV12-4
ASSGRGDANYGYT
>.|TRBJ2-5|TRBV29-1
SVDTQGRETQY
>.|TRBJ2-7|TRBV10-3
AISERVDSGTYEQY
>.|TRBJ2-5|TRBV4-1
ASSQAQLRGAETQY
>.|TRBJ2-7|TRBV6-5
ASSPAGIPYEQY
>.|TRBJ2-1|TRBV7-9
ASSLVGNHIYEQF
>.|TRBJ2-1|TRBV7-6
ASSLYSYNEQF
>TRBD2|TRBJ2-5|TRBV10-3
AIRSGGSQETQY
>TRBD1|TRBJ1-6|TRBV18
ASSPTRTGTNSPLH
>.|TRBJ1-2|TRBV7-6
ASSPDGPGYT
>.|TRBJ2-3|TRBV4-1
ASSQEGQSVTDTQY